The 7 T cell receptor beta chains below all came from one sample that was sequenced in a study of Ad26.COV2.S vaccination and SARS-CoV-2 variants. Treatment here: around 19 received Ad26.COV2.S at low or high dose, single or two shots; about five received placebo; per-sample allocation not given. Samples came from day 63 after the first vaccine or placebo injection. Assay: immunoSEQ multiplex PCR; the TCRdb copy retains only in-frame clones and omits some. The sample yields roughly 350,000 clones, less than 90% seen once. Sequences were derived from peripheral blood, sampled in a trial of Ad26.COV2.S vaccine versus placebo. The receptor set was obtained from a person between 18 and 60 years old who received the Ad26.COV2.S COVID-19 vaccine or a placebo.

In its sample, this clone was seen once. The chain is built from TRBV18 and TRBJ1-6, with D uncertain. The CDR3 consists of 17 residues. Per germline, CDR1 KGHSH and CDR2 LQKENI. The germline V and J ends were trimmed by 2 bases and 7 bases, with 18 bases remaining between them. Here the CDR3 reads CASSPSSYLVGNSPLHF. Written as DNA, the CDR3 is TGTGCCAGCTCACCATCTTCTTACCTCGTGGGAAATTCACCCCTCCACTTT. Full variable domain (missing parts from reference TRBV18 and TRBJ1-6): NAGVMQNPRHLVRRRGQEARLRCSPMKGHSHVYWYRQLPEEGLKFMVYLQKENIIDESGMPKERFSAEFPKEGPSILRIQQVVRGDSAAYFCASSPSSYLVGNSPLHFGNGTRLTVT.

The chain carries TRBV6-5 and TRBJ1-1, with a tentative D call TRBD1 (6 bases). This CDR3 has 14 amino acids. V was clipped by 6 bases and J by 2 bases, with 13 bases between them. Germline V gene data show CDR1 as MNHEY and CDR2 as SVGAGI. CDR3 coding DNA: TGTGCCAGCAGAATGGGGGGCTATAACACTGAAGCTTTCTTT. Translation gives CASRMGGYNTEAFF.

J is TRBJ1-1 and V is TRBV27; maybe TRBD1 (6 bases). Per the germline V gene, CDR1 is MNHEY and CDR2 is SMNVEV (reference sequence). CDR3 length: 15 amino acids. V gave up 3 bases and J gave up 10 bases, with 21 bases separating them. The CDR3 DNA follows: TGTGCCAGCAGTTTTCTTGGGGGCGCCGCACCCCGAGCTTTCTTT. The encoded protein is CASSFLGGAAPRAFF.

The chain couples TRBV9 to TRBJ2-1, with 9 bases identical to TRBD2. The CDR3 covers 15 residues. Germline values: CDR1 SGDLS, CDR2 YYNGEE. Losses at the gene ends were 2 bases for V and 8 bases for J; bases not matched to a gene: 8. CDR3 DNA sequence: TGTGCCAGCAGCGTGACCCGCGGGGGGGCTTATGAGCAGTTCTTC. This gives the protein CASSVTRGGAYEQFF.

The V call is TRBV27, the J call TRBJ2-4; TRBD2 is a possible D gene (6 bases). Germline assignment: CDR1 MNHEY and CDR2 SMNVEV (reference sequence). Trimming pared 7 bases from V and 8 bases from J, leaving 12 bases between. CDR3 length: 12 amino acids. In DNA form, the CDR3 reads TGTGCCAGCATCTCAGGGACTTACATTCAGTACTTC. This codes for CASISGTYIQYF.

The table lists this clone with a few counts. V and J are TRBV6-5 and TRBJ1-1; D might be TRBD1 (5 bases). Trimming left V 6 bases short and J 11 bases short, with 16 bases between. The germline V gene has CDR1 MNHEY and CDR2 SVGAGI. The CDR3 extends over 12 amino acids. The DNA for the CDR3 is TGTGCCAGCAGCTTTCGGGACGGCGAGGCTTTCTTT. This translates into CASSFRDGEAFF.

The chain combines TRBV28 with TRBJ1-2; a weak D match, TRBD1 (6 bases). This CDR3 comprises 15 residues. The V and J ends lost 5 bases and 4 bases respectively, with 17 bases between them. Germline CDR1 MDHEN, CDR2 SYDVKM. The CDR3 is CASSSPGHTFYGYTF. The DNA for the CDR3 is TGTGCCAGCAGTAGTCCGGGACACACTTTCTATGGCTACACCTTC.